This TCR beta chain is drawn from a study of T cells in Graves' hyperthyroidism and ophthalmopathy. Study outcomes and limitations: Peripheral blood also featured most of the thyroid clonotypes expanded above 0.001.

This CDR3 region has 16 residues. The ends were cut back, 3 bases at V and 1 base at J, with 14 bases in the middle. Per germline, CDR1 LGHDT and CDR2 YNNKEL (reference sequence). Many counts were recorded for this clonotype. As yet, its antigen is unknown. Regions amplified from RNA transcripts were the TCR beta CDR3 regions. A first-round RT-PCR of the TCR CDR3 used the HTBI primer set. TCRdb re-called the multiplex PCR reads through MiXCR, storing one row per CDR3 protein. The sample has some 320,000 distinct CDR3 sequences; approximately 14% are singletons. This TCR derives from a woman in her forties with Graves' ophthalmopathy. The gene calls are TRBV3-1 and TRBJ2-3; D perhaps matches TRBD2 (6 bases). Source material: blood. Written as DNA, the CDR3 is TGTGCCAGCAGCCAGTCGACTAGTCGGCGCACAGATACGCAGTATTTT. Amino acid sequence: CASSQSTSRRTDTQYF.